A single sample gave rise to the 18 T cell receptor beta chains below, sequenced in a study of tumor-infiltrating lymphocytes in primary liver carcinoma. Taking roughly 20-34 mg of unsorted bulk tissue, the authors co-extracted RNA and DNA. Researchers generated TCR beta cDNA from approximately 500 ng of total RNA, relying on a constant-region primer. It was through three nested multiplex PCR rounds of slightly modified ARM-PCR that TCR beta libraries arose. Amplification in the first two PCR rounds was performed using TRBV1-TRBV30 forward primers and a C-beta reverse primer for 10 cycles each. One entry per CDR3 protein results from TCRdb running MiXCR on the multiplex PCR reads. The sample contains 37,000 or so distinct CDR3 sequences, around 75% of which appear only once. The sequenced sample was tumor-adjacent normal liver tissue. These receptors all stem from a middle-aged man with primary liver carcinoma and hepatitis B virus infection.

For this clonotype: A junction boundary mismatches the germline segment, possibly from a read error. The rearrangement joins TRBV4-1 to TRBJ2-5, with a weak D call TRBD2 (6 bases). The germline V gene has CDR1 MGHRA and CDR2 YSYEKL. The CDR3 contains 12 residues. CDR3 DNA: TGCGCCATCAGCCCCGACCGGGAGACCCAGCATTTC. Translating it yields CAISPDRETQHF.

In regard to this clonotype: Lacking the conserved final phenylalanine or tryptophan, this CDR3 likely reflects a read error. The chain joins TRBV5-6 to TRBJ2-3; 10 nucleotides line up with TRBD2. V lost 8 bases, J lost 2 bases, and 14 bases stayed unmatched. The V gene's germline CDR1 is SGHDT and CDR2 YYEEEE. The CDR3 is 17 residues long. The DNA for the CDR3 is TGTGCCAGTAGCCAGAATGGACTAGCGGAGATCACAGATACGCAGTATTGT. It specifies CASSQNGLAEITDTQYC.

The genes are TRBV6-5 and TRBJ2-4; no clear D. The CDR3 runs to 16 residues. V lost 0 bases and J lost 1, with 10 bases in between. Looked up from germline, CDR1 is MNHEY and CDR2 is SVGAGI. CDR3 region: CASSYSGWFAKNIQYF. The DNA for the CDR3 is TGTGCCAGCAGTTACTCAGGATGGTTTGCCAAAAACATTCAGTACTTC.

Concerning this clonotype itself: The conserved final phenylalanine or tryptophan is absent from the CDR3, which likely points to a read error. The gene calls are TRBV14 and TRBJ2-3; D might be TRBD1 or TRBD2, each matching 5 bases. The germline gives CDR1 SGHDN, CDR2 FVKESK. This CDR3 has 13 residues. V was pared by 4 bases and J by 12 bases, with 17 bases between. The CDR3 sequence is CASSLTEQTTQYS. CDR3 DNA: TGTGCCAGCAGCCTGACAGAACAGACTACCCAGTATTCT.

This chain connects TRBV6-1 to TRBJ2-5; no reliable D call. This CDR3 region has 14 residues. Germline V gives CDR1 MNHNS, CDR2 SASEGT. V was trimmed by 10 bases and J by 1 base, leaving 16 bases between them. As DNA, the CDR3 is TGTGCCATCAGACCGGCAAGAGTCCAAGAGACCCAGTACTTC. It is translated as CAIRPARVQETQYF.

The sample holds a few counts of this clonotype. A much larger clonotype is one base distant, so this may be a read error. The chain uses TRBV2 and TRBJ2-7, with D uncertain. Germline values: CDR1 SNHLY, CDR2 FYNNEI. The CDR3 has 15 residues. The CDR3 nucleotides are TGTGTCAGCAGTGATCCCGGGCCCTCCTTCTACGAGCAGTACTTC. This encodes CVSSDPGPSFYEQYF.

CDR3 sequence reads: CSETGGLLLDTEAFF. Written as DNA, the CDR3 is TGCAGCGAGACAGGGGGCCTCCTCCTTGACACTGAAGCTTTCTTT. The chain is built from TRBV29-1 and TRBJ1-1; 10 positions agree with TRBD1. V gave up 7 bases and J gave up 3 bases; unmatched junction bases: 11. The CDR3 contains 15 residues. The germline V gene has CDR1 SQVTM and CDR2 ANQGSEA.

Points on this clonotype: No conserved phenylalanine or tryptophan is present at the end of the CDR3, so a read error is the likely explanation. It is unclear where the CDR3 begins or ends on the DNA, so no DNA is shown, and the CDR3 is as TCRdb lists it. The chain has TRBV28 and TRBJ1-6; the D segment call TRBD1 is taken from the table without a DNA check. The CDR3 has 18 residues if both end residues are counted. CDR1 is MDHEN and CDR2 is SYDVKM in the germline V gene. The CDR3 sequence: CASQPGTGGEMENSPLHC.

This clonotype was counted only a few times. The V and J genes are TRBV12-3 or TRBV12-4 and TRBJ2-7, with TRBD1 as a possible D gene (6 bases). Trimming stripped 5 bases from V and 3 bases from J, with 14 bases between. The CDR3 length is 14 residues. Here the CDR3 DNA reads TGTGCCAGCAGTCCCGGGACAAACCTCTACGAGCAGTACTTC. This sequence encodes CASSPGTNLYEQYF.

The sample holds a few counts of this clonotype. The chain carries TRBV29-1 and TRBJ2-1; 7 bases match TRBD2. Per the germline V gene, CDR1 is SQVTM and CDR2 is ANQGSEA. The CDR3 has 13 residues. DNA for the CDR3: TGCAACACTCACGGGGGAGGGAAGAGTGAGCAGTTCTTC. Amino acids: CNTHGGGKSEQFF.

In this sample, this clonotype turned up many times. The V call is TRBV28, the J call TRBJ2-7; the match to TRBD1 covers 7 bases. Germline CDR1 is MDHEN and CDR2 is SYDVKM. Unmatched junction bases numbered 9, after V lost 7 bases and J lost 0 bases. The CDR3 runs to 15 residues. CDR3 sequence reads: CASNSGTDVSYEQYF. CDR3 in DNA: TGTGCCAGCAACTCCGGGACAGATGTCTCCTACGAGCAGTACTTC. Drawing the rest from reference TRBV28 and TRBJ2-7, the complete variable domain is DVKVTQSSRYLVKRTGEKVFLECVQDMDHENMFWYRQDPGLGLRLIYFSYDVKMKEKGDIPEGYSVSREKKERFSLILESASTNQTSMYLCASNSGTDVSYEQYFGPGTRLTVT.

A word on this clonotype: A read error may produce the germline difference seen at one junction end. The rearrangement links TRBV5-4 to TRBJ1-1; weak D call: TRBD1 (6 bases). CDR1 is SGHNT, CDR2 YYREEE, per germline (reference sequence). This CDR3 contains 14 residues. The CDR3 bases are TGTGCCAGTAGCTTGGAAGGGGGGACCACTGAAGCTTTCTTT. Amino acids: CASSLEGGTTEAFF.

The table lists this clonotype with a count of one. The CDR3 bases are TGTGCCAGCAGGCTCGGACAGATCTACAATGAGCAGTTCTTC. It translates to CASRLGQIYNEQFF. The chain combines TRBV12-3 or TRBV12-4 with TRBJ2-1, with D perhaps TRBD1 (6 bases). V shed 6 bases and J shed 3 bases, with 12 bases lying between them. CDR3 length equals 14 residues.

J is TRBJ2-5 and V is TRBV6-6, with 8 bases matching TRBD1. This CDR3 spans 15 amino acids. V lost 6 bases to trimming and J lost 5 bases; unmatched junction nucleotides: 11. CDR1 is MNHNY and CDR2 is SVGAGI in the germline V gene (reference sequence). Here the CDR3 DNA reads TGTGCCAGCAGGAGGGACAGGAGCCTCCAGGAGACCCAGTACTTC. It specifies CASRRDRSLQETQYF.

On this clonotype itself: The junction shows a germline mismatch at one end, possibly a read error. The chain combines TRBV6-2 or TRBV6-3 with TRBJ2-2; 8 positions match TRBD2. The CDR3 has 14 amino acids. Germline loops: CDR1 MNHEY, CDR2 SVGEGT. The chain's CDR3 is CASSYSSDSGELFF. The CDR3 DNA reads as TGTGCCAGCAGTTACTCTAGCGATAGCGGGGAGTTGTTTTTT.

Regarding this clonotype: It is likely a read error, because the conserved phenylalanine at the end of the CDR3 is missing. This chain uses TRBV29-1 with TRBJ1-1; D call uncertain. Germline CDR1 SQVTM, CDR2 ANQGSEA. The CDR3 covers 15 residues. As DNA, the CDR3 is TGCAGCGTTCGGGCGGGGTGGGGAATGAACATTGAAGCTTTCTCT. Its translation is CSVRAGWGMNIEAFS.

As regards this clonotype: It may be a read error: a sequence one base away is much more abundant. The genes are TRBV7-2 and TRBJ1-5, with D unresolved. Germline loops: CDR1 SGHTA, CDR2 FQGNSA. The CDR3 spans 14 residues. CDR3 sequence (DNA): TGTGCCAGCAGCTTAGACAGTCGCAATCAGTCCCAGCATTTT. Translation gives CASSLDSRNQSQHF.

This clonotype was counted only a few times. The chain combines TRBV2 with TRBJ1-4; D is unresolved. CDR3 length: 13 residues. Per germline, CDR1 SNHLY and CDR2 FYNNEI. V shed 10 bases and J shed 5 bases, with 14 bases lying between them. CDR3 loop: CAIRIGQNEKLFF. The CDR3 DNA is TGTGCCATCAGGATCGGGCAGAATGAAAAACTGTTTTTT.